This T cell receptor beta chain was observed in a study of T cells after yellow fever vaccination. Study-wide background: SMART-Seq v4 Ultra Low Input prepared libraries from low-cell fractions.

Study-wide results and caveats: The booster response re-showed most primary clones: around 97% CD4, over 80% CD8. There was a possibility that FACS-sorted repertoires contained abundant clonotypes contaminating from the bulk population.

5'RACE template switching produced TCR cDNA carrying a universal primer site and UMIs. Each CDR3 protein gets one entry after TCRdb re-called the 5' RACE reads with MiXCR. The table includes approximately 85,000 distinct CDR3 sequences, about 14% detected once. The germline CDR1 and CDR2 sequences are DFQATT and SNEGSKA (reference sequence). This CDR3 comprises 17 residues. V was cut by 5 bases and J by 4 bases, with 25 bases left in between. The origin of this receptor is a man aged 18 to 29 who received the YFV17D yellow fever vaccine. This sample comprised CD8+ T cells not binding an NS4B(214-222) dextramer, sorted from PBMCs, obtained 21 days after the first yellow fever vaccination. This chain joins TRBV20-1 and TRBJ2-3; maybe TRBD2 (7 bases). The CDR3 DNA follows: TGCAGTGCTTCGAACCCTTTTAGGGGGGGGCGGGCAGATACGCAGTATTTT. Translation: CSASNPFRGGRADTQYF.